This T cell receptor beta chain appears in the sequencing data of a study of response to subunit inactivated influenza vaccine. Study-level findings and limits: The authors put forward the suggestion that each seasonal influenza vaccination may bring in only a limited number of new T cells.

Each CDR3 protein gets one entry after TCRdb re-called the RT-PCR reads with MiXCR. The sample comprises about 570,000 distinct CDR3 sequences, roughly 12% of which are singletons, and approximately 11% rests with the top ten. The CDR3 is 14 amino acids. V was pared by 6 bases and J by 3 bases, with 7 bases of the junction left unmatched. Germline values: CDR1 MNHEY, CDR2 SVGEGT. This clonotype was counted a few times. Its antigen remains unknown. These data also featured in a second study, about T cells expressing NK-cell markers. That paper notes: Synthesis of TCR beta cDNA relied on 5'RACE template switching carrying UMIs. Investigators obtained TCR beta repertoires from sorted CD3+CD56+NKG2C+, CD3+CD56+NKG2C- and CD3+CD56-NKG2C+ T cells. The contribution of dominant NKG2C+ clonotypes to CD8+ T cells in six or seven donors was roughly 1.0-7.5%. Four donors likewise had their CD3+CD56-NKG2C+ fraction led by these clonotypes.

This TCR came from a man aged 50 to 60 who received an inactivated influenza vaccine. This sample comprised PBMCs from blood, obtained on the day of vaccination. J is TRBJ1-1 and V is TRBV6-2 or TRBV6-3, with 7 bases identical to TRBD1. The CDR3 nucleotides are TGTGCCAGCAGACAGGGGCCGCGTGACACTGAAGCTTTCTTT. Its protein product is CASRQGPRDTEAFF.